This T cell receptor (beta chain) is drawn from a study of blood T cell repertoires in COVID-19. Turning to the study itself: Sources were T cells, B-cell-depleted T cells, or PBMCs; the material itself was cDNA or gDNA.

Trimming cost V 5 bases and J 0 bases, with 23 bases left between them. Germline V gene data show CDR1 as MNHNY and CDR2 as SVGAGI (reference sequence). The CDR3 runs to 19 residues. In the original analysis: The assay estimated nucleated cells by amplifying reference gene primers. Method: immunoSEQ multiplex PCR; TCRdb's copy keeps in-frame clones and lacks some. D and trimming were read from the DNA, whereas the V and J calls and clone size are those reported in that table. The table has some 99,000 clones, nearly 90% seen once; the top ten hold approximately 4.9%. This clonotype was obtained from a man between 65 and 80 years old with acute or convalescent COVID-19. Material for sequencing was peripheral blood. This chain connects TRBV6-6 to TRBJ1-5; tentative D call: TRBD1 (5 bases). CDR3 sequence: CASSPPPTGFTYSNQPQHF. The CDR3 region has the DNA TGTGCCAGCAGTCCACCCCCTACAGGATTTACTTATAGCAATCAGCCCCAGCATTTT.